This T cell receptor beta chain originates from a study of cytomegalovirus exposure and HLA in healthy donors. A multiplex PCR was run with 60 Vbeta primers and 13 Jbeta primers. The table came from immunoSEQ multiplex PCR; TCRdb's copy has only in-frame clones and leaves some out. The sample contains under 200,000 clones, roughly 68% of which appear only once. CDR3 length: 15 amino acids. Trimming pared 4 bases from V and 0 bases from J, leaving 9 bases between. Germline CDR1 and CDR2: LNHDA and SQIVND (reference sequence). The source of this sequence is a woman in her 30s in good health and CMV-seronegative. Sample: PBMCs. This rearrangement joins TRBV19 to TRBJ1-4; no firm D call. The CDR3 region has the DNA TGTGCCAGTAGTAGAAACAGTGCAACTAATGAAAAACTGTTTTTT. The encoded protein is CASSRNSATNEKLFF.